This T cell receptor (beta chain) was sequenced for a study of cytomegalovirus exposure and HLA in healthy donors. Study results and caveats: Most subjects' HLA-A and HLA-B alleles were reportedly predicted from TCR beta sequences.

In germline, CDR1 is SNHLY, CDR2 FYNNEI. There are 15 residues in the CDR3. V dropped 7 bases and J dropped 9; count of bases not matched to a gene: 12. Both 60 Vbeta primers and 13 Jbeta primers went into the PCR. Clones were sequenced by immunoSEQ multiplex PCR, and TCRdb holds only the in-frame ones, with some missing. The top ten hold 3.7% of the sample, which has around 120,000 clones, under 85% seen once. On this clone: What it binds is unknown.

The chain couples TRBV2 to TRBJ2-1; 10 positions agree with TRBD2. This receptor was identified in a human donor in good health. The sample taken for sequencing was PBMCs. The CDR3 DNA follows: TGTGCCAGCACCCGGCCGGCTAGCGGGAGCAGTGAGCAGTTCTTC. This gives the protein CASTRPASGSSEQFF.